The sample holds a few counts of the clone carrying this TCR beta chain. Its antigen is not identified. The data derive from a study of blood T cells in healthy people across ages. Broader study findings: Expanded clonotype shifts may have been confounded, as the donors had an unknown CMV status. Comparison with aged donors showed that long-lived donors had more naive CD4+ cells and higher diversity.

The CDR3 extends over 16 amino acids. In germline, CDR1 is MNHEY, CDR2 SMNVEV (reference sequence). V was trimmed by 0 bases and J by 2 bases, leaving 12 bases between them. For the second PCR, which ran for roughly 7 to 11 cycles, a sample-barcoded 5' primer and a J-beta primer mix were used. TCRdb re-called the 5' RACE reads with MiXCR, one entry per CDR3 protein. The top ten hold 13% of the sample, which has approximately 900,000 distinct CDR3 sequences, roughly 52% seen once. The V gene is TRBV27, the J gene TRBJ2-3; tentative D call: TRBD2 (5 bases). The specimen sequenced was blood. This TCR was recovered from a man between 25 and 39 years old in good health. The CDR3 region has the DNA TGTGCCAGCAGTTTATCGGAGATTAGCGCCACAGATACGCAGTATTTT. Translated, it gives CASSLSEISATDTQYF.